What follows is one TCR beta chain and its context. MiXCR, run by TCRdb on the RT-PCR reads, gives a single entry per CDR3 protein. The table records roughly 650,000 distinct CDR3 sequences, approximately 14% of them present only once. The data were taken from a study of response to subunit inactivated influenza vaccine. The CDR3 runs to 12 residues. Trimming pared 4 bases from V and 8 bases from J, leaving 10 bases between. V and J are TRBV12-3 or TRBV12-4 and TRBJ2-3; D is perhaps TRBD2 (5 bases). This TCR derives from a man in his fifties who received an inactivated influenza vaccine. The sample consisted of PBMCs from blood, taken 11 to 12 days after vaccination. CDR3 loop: CASSSGLGTQYF. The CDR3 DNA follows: TGTGCCAGCAGTTCAGGACTTGGTACGCAGTATTTT.